Each of the 32 T cell receptor beta chains below was sequenced from the same sample in a study of shared clonotypes between healthy human individuals (dated by TCRdb to about 2020). The library was produced with the immunoSEQ multiplex PCR assay. The immuneACCESS repertoire file appears here via TCRdb, limited to in-frame rearrangements. These files lack a portion of the clones; in checked studies, under half of the deficit traces to unresolved V genes, and the cause of the others is not known. The sample table lists millions of clones, 85% to 95% of them with a count of one. Of the sample, more than 0.1% falls within the top ten clones. The sequencing sample was made of naive CD4+ T cells sorted from blood. Reading the label with the study, this specimen's cell subset or site is: CD45RA+ positively selected. These receptors came from a man between 18 and 29 years old in good health.

V gene TRBV11-2 combines with J gene TRBJ1-6, with D possibly TRBD1 on 6 matching bases. Trimming removed 4 bases from V and 9 bases from J, with 16 bases in between. This CDR3 spans 15 amino acids. Germline V gene sequence: CDR1 SGHAT, CDR2 FQNNGV. The CDR3 nucleotides read TGTGCCAGCAGCTCTCCCACAGGGTCAGGTTCACCCCTCCACTTT. This codes for CASSSPTGSGSPLHF.

This clone has only one observation. The chain combines TRBV7-9 with TRBJ2-7; the match to TRBD1 covers 8 bases. V lost 5 bases, J lost 2 bases, and 2 bases stayed unmatched. The CDR3 loop spans 13 amino acids. Germline V gene lookup returns CDR1 SEHNR and CDR2 FQNEAQ (reference sequence). CDR3 in amino acids: CASSRQGPYEQYF. The CDR3 nucleotides are TGTGCCAGCAGCCGACAGGGGCCCTACGAGCAGTACTTC.

The gene calls are TRBV2 and TRBJ1-5, with D possibly TRBD1 on 6 matching bases. Trimming pared 10 bases from V and 5 bases from J, leaving 15 bases between. This CDR3 comprises 13 residues. Germline-derived CDR1 and CDR2 are SNHLY and FYNNEI. The CDR3 DNA reads as TGTGCCACAAACAGGGACCGAGATCAGCCCCAGCATTTT. Its protein product is CATNRDRDQPQHF.

This rearrangement joins TRBV30 to TRBJ1-4; possibly TRBD1 for D (5 bases). V lost 2 bases and J lost 6, with 13 bases in between. Germline V gene sequence: CDR1 GTSNPN, CDR2 SVGIG (reference sequence). The CDR3 runs 14 residues. The CDR3 loop reads CAWSPGRLDEKLFF. DNA for the CDR3: TGTGCCTGGAGTCCAGGGAGGTTGGATGAAAAACTGTTTTTT.

The V and J genes are TRBV6-1 and TRBJ2-3; D gene ambiguous. This CDR3 contains 15 residues. Trimming took off 3 bases at V and 2 bases at J, with 12 bases between the two ends. Germline V lookup: CDR1 MNHNS, CDR2 SASEGT. The CDR3 region is CASSDPPRSTDTQYF. The CDR3 DNA reads TGTGCCAGCAGTGACCCCCCGCGATCCACAGATACGCAGTATTTT.

J is TRBJ1-2 and V is TRBV18; 9 bases map to TRBD1. J was trimmed by 8 bases and V by 8 bases; bases with no gene match: 9. The CDR3 has 13 amino acids. Germline loops: CDR1 KGHSH, CDR2 LQKENI. The CDR3 region is CASTYTTGGGYTF. The CDR3 nucleotides read TGTGCCAGCACTTATACGACAGGGGGAGGCTACACCTTC. Together with reference TRBV18 and TRBJ1-2, the CDR3 gives the full variable domain: NAGVMQNPRHLVRRRGQEARLRCSPMKGHSHVYWYRQLPEEGLKFMVYLQKENIIDESGMPKERFSAEFPKEGPSILRIQQVVRGDSAAYFCASTYTTGGGYTFGSGTRLTVV.

The chain links TRBV21-1 to TRBJ1-2; whether TRBD1, the table's D call, matches the DNA was not checked. TRBV21-1 is a listed pseudogene. The CDR3 length is 14 residues. The CDR3 sequence: CASRTTTGGYGYTF. As DNA, the CDR3 is TGTGCCAGCAGGACGACGACAGGGGGCTATGGCTACACCTTC.

This rearrangement joins TRBV6-1 to TRBJ2-1; 8 nucleotides line up with TRBD1. J was trimmed by 8 bases and V by 6 bases; bases with no gene match: 6. The CDR3 covers 13 residues. CDR1 and CDR2 (germline): MNHNS, SASEGT. The CDR3 sequence is CASSRGHLDEQFF. In DNA, the CDR3 is TGTGCCAGCAGCAGGGGGCATTTAGATGAGCAGTTCTTC.

The chain is built from TRBV18 and TRBJ1-6, with a tentative D call TRBD1 (6 bases). The CDR3 is 15 residues long. The germline V gene has CDR1 KGHSH and CDR2 LQKENI. The V and J ends lost 1 base and 10 bases respectively, with 14 bases between them. CDR3 nucleotide sequence: TGTGCCAGCTCACCACGGTCAGGGGCGAACTCACCCCTCCACTTT. Its translation: CASSPRSGANSPLHF.

Details on this clone: Other DNA sequences in the same sample also yield this CDR3. J is TRBJ2-1 and V is TRBV9; D is ambiguous. Trimming took 0 bases from V and 2 from J, leaving 6 bases between them. The CDR3 is made up of 14 amino acids. Germline values: CDR1 SGDLS, CDR2 YYNGEE. CDR3 sequence reads: CASSVGGTYNEQFF. The CDR3 DNA is TGTGCCAGCAGCGTAGGGGGTACCTACAATGAGCAGTTCTTC.

The chain links TRBV21-1 to TRBJ1-5; the table assigns TRBD1, which was not confirmed against the DNA. TRBV21-1 is flagged as a pseudogene. There are 17 residues in the CDR3. CDR3 nucleotides: TGTGCCAGCAGAGTTTTACAGGGGCGGTATAGCAATCAGCCCCAGCATTTT. Protein product: CASRVLQGRYSNQPQHF.

This clone was picked up one time. The genes are TRBV11-3 and TRBJ1-1; D may be TRBD1 (6 bases). The CDR3 loop spans 13 amino acids. Germline-derived CDR1 and CDR2 are SGHNT and YENEEA. V was pared by 5 bases and J by 1 base, with 8 bases between. CDR3 sequence (DNA): TGTGCCAGCAGCAGACAGGAGAACACTGAAGCTTTCTTT. Translating gives CASSRQENTEAFF.

This chain joins TRBV10-3 and TRBJ2-1; 9 nucleotides align to TRBD1. The V segment lost 10 bases and the J segment 0 bases; nucleotides outside the gene matches: 7. There are 15 residues in the CDR3. Looked up from germline, CDR1 is ENHRY and CDR2 is SYGVKD. This CDR3 reads CATQGADGSYNEQFF. In nucleotides, the CDR3 is TGTGCCACACAGGGGGCGGACGGCTCCTACAATGAGCAGTTCTTC.

This chain connects TRBV29-1 to TRBJ2-3, with D unresolved. Germline values: CDR1 SQVTM, CDR2 ANQGSEA. This CDR3 has 10 amino acids. V shed 8 bases and J shed 4 bases, with 7 bases lying between them. The CDR3 bases are TGCAGCTCCCTCTCAGATACGCAGTATTTT. Amino acid sequence: CSSLSDTQYF.

This clone was observed once. The V and J genes are TRBV19 and TRBJ1-5; D might be TRBD1 (5 bases). The germline V gene has CDR1 LNHDA and CDR2 SQIVND (reference sequence). V lost 2 bases and J 5 bases, leaving 16 bases between the germline ends. The CDR3 length is 16 residues. CDR3 in DNA: TGTGCCAGTAGTATACCCGGGCGTTTGGGACATCAGCCCCAGCATTTT. Translating gives CASSIPGRLGHQPQHF.

This clone was observed once. The rearrangement joins TRBV9 to TRBJ1-4, with 9 positions matching TRBD1. The length of the CDR3 is 17 residues. Germline trimming cut 3 bases from V and 6 bases from J; bases unmatched to any gene: 12. Germline V CDR1 and CDR2: SGDLS, YYNGEE. In DNA, the CDR3 is TGTGCCAGCAGCGCCCGACAGGGGGGGCCGAGTTATGAAAAACTGTTTTTT. It is translated as CASSARQGGPSYEKLFF.

As to this clone: This could be a read error, since a much larger clone is one nucleotide away. The same CDR3 arises from other DNA sequences in this sample as well. The gene calls are TRBV27 and TRBJ1-6; D unclear. This CDR3 region has 14 residues. Germline lookup yields CDR1 MNHEY and CDR2 SMNVEV (reference sequence). CDR3 amino acids: CASSLLGADSPLHF. CDR3 bases: TGTGCCAGCAGTTTGTTGGGCGCGGATTCACCTCTCCACTTT.

The J gene is TRBJ2-7, the V gene TRBV23-1; tentatively, D is TRBD1 (6 bases). TRBV23-1 is annotated as an ORF whose role is uncertain. The V end was cut by 3 bases, the J end by 5 bases, with 14 bases between. The CDR3 length is 14 residues. The CDR3 sequence is CASSQPYRDHEQYF. CDR3 DNA: TGCGCCAGCAGTCAGCCTTACAGGGACCACGAGCAGTACTTC.

The chain couples TRBV15 to TRBJ2-1; 8 nucleotides line up with TRBD1. J gave up 6 bases and V 4 bases, and 2 bases lay outside the gene matches. Germline CDR1 and CDR2: LNHNV and YYDKDF (reference sequence). The CDR3 loop spans 13 amino acids. CDR3 in amino acids: CATSKDRVNEQFF. The CDR3 DNA sequence: TGTGCCACCAGCAAGGACAGGGTCAATGAGCAGTTCTTC.

The chain joins TRBV5-1 to TRBJ2-5; 7 nucleotides align to TRBD1. J gave up 4 bases and V 0 bases, and 3 bases lay outside the gene matches. Germline assignment: CDR1 SGHRS and CDR2 YFSETQ. This CDR3 is 14 amino acids long. CDR3 coding DNA: TGCGCCAGCAGCTTGGCGGGACAGATAGAGACCCAGTACTTC. It codes for CASSLAGQIETQYF.

The gene calls are TRBV4-1 and TRBJ2-7; the D is unclear. Germline V lookup: CDR1 MGHRA, CDR2 YSYEKL. The CDR3 length is 14 residues. V was pared by 3 bases and J by 0 bases, with 9 bases between. CDR3 amino acids: CASSQGSSSYEQYF. The CDR3 nucleotides are TGCGCCAGCAGCCAGGGATCAAGCTCCTACGAGCAGTACTTC.

The gene calls are TRBV7-9 and TRBJ2-1; D remains ambiguous. Germline loops: CDR1 SEHNR, CDR2 FQNEAQ (reference sequence). V was cut by 4 bases and J by 2 bases, with 9 bases left in between. The CDR3 has 14 residues. This CDR3 reads CASSSTEPYNEQFF. DNA of the CDR3: TGTGCCAGCAGCTCGACCGAACCCTACAATGAGCAGTTCTTC.

The chain recombines TRBV5-1 with TRBJ2-5, with D unclear. From germline, CDR1 is SGHRS and CDR2 YFSETQ. This CDR3 comprises 14 residues. The V end lost 1 base, the J end lost 1 base, and 8 bases lay between the germline ends. The CDR3 reads CASSLYVSQETQYF. CDR3 sequence (DNA): TGCGCCAGCAGCTTGTACGTAAGCCAAGAGACCCAGTACTTC.

V and J are TRBV7-9 and TRBJ2-1; D perhaps matches TRBD1 (5 bases). V lost 8 bases, J lost 7 bases, and 18 bases lay in between. The CDR3 covers 14 residues. Germline V gene data show CDR1 as SEHNR and CDR2 as FQNEAQ (reference sequence). CDR3 in amino acids: CASGPFLQANEQFF. The CDR3 coding sequence is TGTGCCAGCGGCCCTTTCTTACAGGCGAATGAGCAGTTCTTC. The variable domain in full, completed from reference TRBV7-9 and TRBJ2-1, reads DTGVSQNPRHKITKRGQNVTFRCDPISEHNRLYWYRQTLGQGPEFLTYFQNEAQLEKSRLLSDRFSAERPKGSFSTLEIQRTEQGDSAMYLCASGPFLQANEQFFGPGTRLTVL.

The chain couples TRBV11-1 to TRBJ2-7; 9 positions match TRBD1. This CDR3 has 15 amino acids. Unmatched junction bases numbered 8, after V lost 6 bases and J lost 2 bases. The germline CDR1 and CDR2 sequences are SGHAT and FQDESV (reference sequence). In DNA form, the CDR3 reads TGTGCCAGCAGACGAGACCGGGACAGGGCCTACGAGCAGTACTTC. It yields the protein CASRRDRDRAYEQYF.

The V and J genes are TRBV7-9 and TRBJ2-5, with 9 bases that match TRBD2. V trimming: 1 base; J trimming: 4 bases; junction bases outside the gene matches: 13. CDR1 SEHNR and CDR2 FQNEAQ come from the germline V gene (reference sequence). The CDR3 covers 18 residues. In nucleotides, the CDR3 is TGTGCCAGCAGCTTAGTAAAGGGGCTAGCGGGGTCCCGAGAGACCCAGTACTTC. Protein product: CASSLVKGLAGSRETQYF.

The rearrangement uses TRBV6-5 and TRBJ2-2, with no clear D. V dropped 8 bases and J dropped 6 bases, with 13 bases sitting between them. The CDR3 covers 13 residues. The germline V gene has CDR1 MNHEY and CDR2 SVGAGI. Written as DNA, the CDR3 is TGTGCCAGCGGGCCCCGTGGGTCCGGGGAGCTGTTTTTT. Amino acids: CASGPRGSGELFF.

For this clone: Different DNA sequences within this sample yield the same CDR3. The chain combines TRBV28 with TRBJ1-2; D is unresolved. This CDR3 has 13 amino acids. Trimming shortened V by 2 bases and J by 0 bases, and 4 bases separated the two germline ends. CDR1 is MDHEN, CDR2 SYDVKM, per germline. The CDR3 reads CASSLGSNYGYTF. DNA for the CDR3: TGTGCCAGCAGTTTAGGCTCTAACTATGGCTACACCTTC.

The CDR3 nucleotides read TGTGCCAGCAGCTCGGGACAGGGGGCCCTTGAAAAACTGTTTTTT. Its translation is CASSSGQGALEKLFF. This chain joins TRBV11-1 and TRBJ1-4; TRBD1 aligns across 12 bases. CDR3 length: 15 amino acids. Trimming at V came to 4 bases and at J to 7 bases, leaving 4 bases not matched to a gene. CDR1 is SGHAT, CDR2 FQDESV, per germline (reference sequence).

Comment on this clone: This could be a read error, since a much larger clone is one nucleotide away. The same CDR3 can be traced to other DNA sequences in this sample. The V gene is TRBV11-2, the J gene TRBJ1-1, with 8 positions matching TRBD1. The V segment lost 4 bases and the J segment 1 base; nucleotides outside the gene matches: 2. CDR3 length: 14 amino acids. Germline CDR1 is SGHAT and CDR2 is FQNNGV. Here the CDR3 DNA reads TGTGCCAGCAGCTCAGGGACAGGGAACACTGAAGCTTTCTTT. Translated, it gives CASSSGTGNTEAFF.

The chain combines TRBV5-1 with TRBJ2-5; D unclear. CDR1 and CDR2 (germline): SGHRS, YFSETQ. The CDR3 length is 14 residues. V lost 7 bases and J lost 5, with 18 bases in between. CDR3 sequence (DNA): TGCGCCAGCGGGGTCGGGCAGATCGGGGAGACCCAGTACTTC. Protein sequence: CASGVGQIGETQYF.

This clone has just one count. The genes are TRBV5-6 and TRBJ1-2; D is possibly TRBD1 (5 bases). Trimming pared 0 bases from V and 6 bases from J, leaving 15 bases between. The CDR3 loop spans 15 amino acids. Germline assignment: CDR1 SGHDT and CDR2 YYEEEE. The CDR3 sequence: CASSLEAGSRNGYTF. The CDR3 nucleotides are TGTGCCAGCAGCTTGGAGGCAGGGAGTCGGAATGGCTACACCTTC.